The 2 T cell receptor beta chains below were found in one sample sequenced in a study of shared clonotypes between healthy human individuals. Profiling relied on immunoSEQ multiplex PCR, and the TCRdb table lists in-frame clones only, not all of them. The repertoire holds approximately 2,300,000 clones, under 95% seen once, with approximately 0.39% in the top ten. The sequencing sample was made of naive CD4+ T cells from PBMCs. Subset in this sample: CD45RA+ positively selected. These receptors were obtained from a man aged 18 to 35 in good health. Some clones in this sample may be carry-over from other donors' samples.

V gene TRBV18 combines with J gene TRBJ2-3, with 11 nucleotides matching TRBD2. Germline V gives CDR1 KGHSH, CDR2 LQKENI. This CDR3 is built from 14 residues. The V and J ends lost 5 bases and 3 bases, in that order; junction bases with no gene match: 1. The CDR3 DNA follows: TGTGCCAGCTCAAGACTAGCGGGGACAGATACGCAGTATTTT. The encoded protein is CASSRLAGTDTQYF.

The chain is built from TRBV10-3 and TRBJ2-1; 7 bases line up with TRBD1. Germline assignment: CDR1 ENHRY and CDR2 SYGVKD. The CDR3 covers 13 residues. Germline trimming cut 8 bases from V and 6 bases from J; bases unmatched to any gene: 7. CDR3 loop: CAIGGQNSNEQFF. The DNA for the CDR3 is TGTGCCATCGGGGGACAGAATAGCAATGAGCAGTTCTTC.